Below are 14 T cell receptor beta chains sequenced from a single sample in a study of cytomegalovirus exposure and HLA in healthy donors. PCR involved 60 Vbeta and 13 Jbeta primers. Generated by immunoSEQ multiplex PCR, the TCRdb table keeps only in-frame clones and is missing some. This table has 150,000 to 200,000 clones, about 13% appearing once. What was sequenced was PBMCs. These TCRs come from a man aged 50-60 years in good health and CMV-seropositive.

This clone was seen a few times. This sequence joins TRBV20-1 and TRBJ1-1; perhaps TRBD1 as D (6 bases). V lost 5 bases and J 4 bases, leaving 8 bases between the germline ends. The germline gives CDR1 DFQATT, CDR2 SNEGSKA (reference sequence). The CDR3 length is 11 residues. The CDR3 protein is CSAGRGTEAFF. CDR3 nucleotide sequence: TGCAGTGCTGGCAGGGGCACTGAAGCTTTCTTT.

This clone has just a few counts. The CDR3 DNA is TGTGCCAGCAGTTGGACTCCTAGCGGGACTAGCACAGATACGCAGTATTTT. It translates to CASSWTPSGTSTDTQYF. This chain connects TRBV27 to TRBJ2-3; the match to TRBD2 covers 9 bases. The CDR3 loop spans 17 amino acids. Germline values: CDR1 MNHEY, CDR2 SMNVEV (reference sequence). With 4 bases clipped from V and 0 bases from J, the junction kept 8 bases outside the gene matches.

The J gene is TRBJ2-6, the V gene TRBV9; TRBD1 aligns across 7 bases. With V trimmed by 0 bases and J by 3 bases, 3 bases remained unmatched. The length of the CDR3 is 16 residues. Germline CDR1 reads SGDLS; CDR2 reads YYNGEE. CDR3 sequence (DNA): TGTGCCAGCAGCGTAGCTACAGGGGTTGGGGCCAACGTCCTGACTTTC. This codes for CASSVATGVGANVLTF. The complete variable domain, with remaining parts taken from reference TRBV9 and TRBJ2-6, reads DSGVTQTPKHLITATGQRVTLRCSPRSGDLSVYWYQQSLDQGLQFLIQYYNGEERAKGNILERFSAQQFPDLHSELNLSSLELGDSALYFCASSVATGVGANVLTFGAGSRLTVL.

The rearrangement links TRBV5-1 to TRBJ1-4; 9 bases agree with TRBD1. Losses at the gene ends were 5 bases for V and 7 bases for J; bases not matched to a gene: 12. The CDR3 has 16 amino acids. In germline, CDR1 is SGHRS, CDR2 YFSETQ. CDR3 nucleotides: TGCGCCAGCAGTAATCAACCGGGACAGGGCGGTGAAAAACTGTTTTTT. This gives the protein CASSNQPGQGGEKLFF.

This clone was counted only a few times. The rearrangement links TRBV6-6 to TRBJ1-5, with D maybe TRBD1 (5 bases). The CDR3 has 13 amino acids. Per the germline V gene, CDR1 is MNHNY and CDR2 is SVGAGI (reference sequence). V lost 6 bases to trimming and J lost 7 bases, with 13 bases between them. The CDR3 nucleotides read TGTGCCAGCAGGACCACGACAGCCCAGCCCCAGCATTTT. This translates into CASRTTTAQPQHF.

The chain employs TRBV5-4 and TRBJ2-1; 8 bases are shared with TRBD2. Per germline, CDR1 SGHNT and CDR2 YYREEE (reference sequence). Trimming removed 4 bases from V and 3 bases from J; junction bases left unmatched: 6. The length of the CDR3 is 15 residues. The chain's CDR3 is CASSPLLADYNEQFF. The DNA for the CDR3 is TGTGCCAGCAGCCCCCTACTAGCGGACTACAATGAGCAGTTCTTC.

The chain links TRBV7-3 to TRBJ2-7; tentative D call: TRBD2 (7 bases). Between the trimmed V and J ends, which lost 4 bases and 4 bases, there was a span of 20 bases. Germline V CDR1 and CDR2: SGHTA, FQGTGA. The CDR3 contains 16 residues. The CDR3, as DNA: TGTGCCAGCAGCTCCCTAGCGGCAGGGGAGGGGTACGAGCAGTACTTC. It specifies CASSSLAAGEGYEQYF.

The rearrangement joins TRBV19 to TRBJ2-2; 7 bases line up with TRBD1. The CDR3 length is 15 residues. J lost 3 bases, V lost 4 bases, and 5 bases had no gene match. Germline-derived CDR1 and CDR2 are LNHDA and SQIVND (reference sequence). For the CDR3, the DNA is TGTGCCAGTAGTACGGACAGGAGGTACACCGGGGAGCTGTTTTTT. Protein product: CASSTDRRYTGELFF.

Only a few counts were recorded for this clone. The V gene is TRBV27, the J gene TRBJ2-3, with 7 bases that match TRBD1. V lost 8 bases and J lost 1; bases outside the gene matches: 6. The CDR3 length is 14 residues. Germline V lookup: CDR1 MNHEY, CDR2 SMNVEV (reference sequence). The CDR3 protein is CASGSGTGTDTQYF. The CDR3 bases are TGTGCCAGCGGGTCCGGGACAGGCACAGATACGCAGTATTTT.

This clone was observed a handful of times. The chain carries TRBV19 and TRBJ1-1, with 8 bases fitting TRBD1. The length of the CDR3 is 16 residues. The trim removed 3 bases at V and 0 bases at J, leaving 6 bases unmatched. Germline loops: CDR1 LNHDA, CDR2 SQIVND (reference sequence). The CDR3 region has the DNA TGTGCCAGTAGTATCCCAAACAGGGGGTTGAACACTGAAGCTTTCTTT. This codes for CASSIPNRGLNTEAFF.

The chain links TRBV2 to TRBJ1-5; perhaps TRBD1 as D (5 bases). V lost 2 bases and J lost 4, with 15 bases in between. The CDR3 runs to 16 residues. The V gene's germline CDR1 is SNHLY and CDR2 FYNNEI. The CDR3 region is CASSEMVRALNQPQHF. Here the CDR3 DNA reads TGTGCCAGCAGTGAAATGGTCAGGGCCCTAAATCAGCCCCAGCATTTT. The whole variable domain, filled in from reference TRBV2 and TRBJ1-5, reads EPEVTQTPSHQVTQMGQEVILRCVPISNHLYFYWYRQILGQKVEFLVSFYNNEISEKSEIFDDQFSVERPDGSNFTLKIRSTKLEDSAMYFCASSEMVRALNQPQHFGDGTRLSIL.

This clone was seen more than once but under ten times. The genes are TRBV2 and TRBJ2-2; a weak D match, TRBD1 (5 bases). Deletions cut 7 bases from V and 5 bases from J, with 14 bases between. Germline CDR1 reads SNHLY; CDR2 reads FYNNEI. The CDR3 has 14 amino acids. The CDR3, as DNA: TGTGCCAGCAAGCAGGGCGTATGGACCGGGGAGCTGTTTTTT. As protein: CASKQGVWTGELFF. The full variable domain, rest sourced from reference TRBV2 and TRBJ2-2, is EPEVTQTPSHQVTQMGQEVILRCVPISNHLYFYWYRQILGQKVEFLVSFYNNEISEKSEIFDDQFSVERPDGSNFTLKIRSTKLEDSAMYFCASKQGVWTGELFFGEGSRLTVL.

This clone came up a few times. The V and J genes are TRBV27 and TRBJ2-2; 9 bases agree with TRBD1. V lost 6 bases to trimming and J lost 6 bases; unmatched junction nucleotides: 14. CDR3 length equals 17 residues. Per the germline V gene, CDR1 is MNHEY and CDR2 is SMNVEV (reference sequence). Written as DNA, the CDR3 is TGTGCCAGCAGCCGGGACAGGGACCTTACTGTTGCCGGGGAGCTGTTTTTT. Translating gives CASSRDRDLTVAGELFF.

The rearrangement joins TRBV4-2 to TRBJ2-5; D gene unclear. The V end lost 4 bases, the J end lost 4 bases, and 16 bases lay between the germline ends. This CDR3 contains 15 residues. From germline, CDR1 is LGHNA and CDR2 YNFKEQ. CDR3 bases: TGTGCCAGCAGCCCAGATCCCGCGGCGGCAGAGACCCAGTACTTC. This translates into CASSPDPAAAETQYF.